This T cell receptor (beta chain) was identified during a study of blood T cells in healthy people across ages. Study conclusions and caveats: Both higher diversity and more naive CD4+ cells marked long-lived donors when set against aged donors.

A second PCR of 7 to 11 cycles used a sample-barcoded 5' primer and a J-beta primer mix. Sequencing of every sample gave 3 million or more CDR3-containing paired-end reads. TCRdb itself ran the 5' RACE reads through MiXCR, one entry per CDR3 protein. Altogether about a million distinct CDR3 sequences are present, roughly two fifths being singletons, with the ten largest covering 10% to 15%. Samples each yielded at least 6 micrograms of total RNA. A note on this clonotype: Its antigen is as yet unknown.

Germline V gene lookup returns CDR1 SGHTA and CDR2 FQGNSA. The V and J ends lost 1 base and 4 bases respectively, with 11 bases between them. The CDR3 runs to 15 residues. The TCR sequence derives from a man younger than 30 in good health. This chain joins TRBV7-2 and TRBJ2-1; D is possibly TRBD1 (6 bases). Sequencing was carried out using blood. In nucleotides, the CDR3 is TGTGCCAGCAGCTTAGGGACAGACCTTTACAATGAGCAGTTCTTC. This translates into CASSLGTDLYNEQFF. The full variable domain, with the rest looked up from reference TRBV7-2 and TRBJ2-1, is GAGVSQSPSNKVTEKGKDVELRCDPISGHTALYWYRQSLGQGLEFLIYFQGNSAPDKSGLPSDRFSAERTGGSVSTLTIQRTQQEDSAVYLCASSLGTDLYNEQFFGPGTRLTVL.